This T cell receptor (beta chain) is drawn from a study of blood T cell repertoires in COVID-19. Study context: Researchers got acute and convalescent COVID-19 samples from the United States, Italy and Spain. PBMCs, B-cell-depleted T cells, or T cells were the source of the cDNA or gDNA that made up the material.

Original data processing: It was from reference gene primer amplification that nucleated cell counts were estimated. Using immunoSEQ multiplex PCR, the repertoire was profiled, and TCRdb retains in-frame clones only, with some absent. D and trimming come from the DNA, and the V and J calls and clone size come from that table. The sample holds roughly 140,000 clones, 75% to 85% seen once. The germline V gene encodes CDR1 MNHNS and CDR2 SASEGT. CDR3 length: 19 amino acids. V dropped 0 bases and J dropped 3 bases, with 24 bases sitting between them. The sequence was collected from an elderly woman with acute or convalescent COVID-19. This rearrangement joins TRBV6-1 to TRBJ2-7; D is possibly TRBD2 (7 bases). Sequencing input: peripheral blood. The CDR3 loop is CASSEAVYRGLADYYEQYF. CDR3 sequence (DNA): TGTGCCAGCAGTGAAGCGGTATACCGGGGGCTAGCGGATTACTACGAGCAGTACTTC.